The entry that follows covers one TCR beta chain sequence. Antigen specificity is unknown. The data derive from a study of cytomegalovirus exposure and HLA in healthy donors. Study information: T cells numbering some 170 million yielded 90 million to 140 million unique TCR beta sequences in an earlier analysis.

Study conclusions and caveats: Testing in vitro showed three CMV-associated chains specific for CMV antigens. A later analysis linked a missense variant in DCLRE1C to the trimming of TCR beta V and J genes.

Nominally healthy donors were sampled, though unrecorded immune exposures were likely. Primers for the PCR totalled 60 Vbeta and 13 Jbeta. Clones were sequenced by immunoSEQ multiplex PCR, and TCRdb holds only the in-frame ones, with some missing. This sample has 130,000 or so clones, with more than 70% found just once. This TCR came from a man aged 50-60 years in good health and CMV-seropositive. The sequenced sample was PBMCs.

Here the CDR3 reads CASSGGQGRGYTF. CDR3 nucleotides: TGTGCCAGCAGTGGGGGACAGGGGCGAGGCTACACCTTC. The genes are TRBV2 and TRBJ1-2, with 10 bases that match TRBD1. Trimming removed 4 bases from V and 8 bases from J; junction bases left unmatched: 4. The CDR3 totals 13 residues. Germline CDR1 is SNHLY and CDR2 is FYNNEI.